In its sample, the clone carrying this T cell receptor beta chain was seen a few times. J lost 2 bases, V lost 4 bases, and 17 bases had no gene match. Germline V gives CDR1 SGHRS, CDR2 YFSETQ. The CDR3 has 18 residues. Arm-PCR of CDR3 regions and iRepertoire HTBI primers were used to build TCR beta libraries. TCRdb fed the multiplex PCR reads into MiXCR, producing one record per CDR3 protein. The sample yields approximately 400,000 distinct CDR3 sequences, 23% seen once. Time point defined: persistent/refractory GD, antithyroid drugs over 5 years with positive TRAb. RNA isolated from PBMCs was used to make the TCR library. Patient provenance is recorded as an endocrinology department in Xi'an, China. This record comes from a study of regulatory T cells in long-lasting Graves disease.

Source: peripheral blood mononuclear cells (PBMCs), taken when the disease was refractory, from a patient treated with antithyroid drugs. This clonotype was obtained from a female donor with Graves disease. The V gene is TRBV5-1, the J gene TRBJ2-5, with TRBD1 identical over 7 bases. This CDR3 is CASSGGLGRTGDQETQYF. The DNA for the CDR3 is TGCGCCAGCAGCGGAGGCTTGGGGCGGACAGGAGATCAAGAGACCCAGTACTTC.